This T cell receptor beta chain was profiled in a study of CD8+CD57+ T cells in acquired aplastic anemia. The CDR3 is made up of 15 amino acids. Germline V gene data show CDR1 as MNHNS and CDR2 as SASEGT. V dropped 1 base and J dropped 4 bases, with 11 bases sitting between them. Sequenced patients had shown CD8+CD57+ cell expansion by flow cytometry. TCR beta VDJ and CDR3 were profiled, and genomic DNA was the template. TCRdb reprocessed the reads via MiXCR and lists one record per CDR3 protein. The table has under 200,000 distinct CDR3 sequences, 45% to 55% seen once. The TCR was taken from a human donor with aplastic anemia. The chain is built from TRBV6-1 and TRBJ1-3; perhaps TRBD1 as D (6 bases). Sequenced input: sorted CD4+, CD8+, or CD8+CD57+ T cells (not recorded which) from PBMCs. The CDR3 DNA reads as TGTGCCAGCAGTGAAGAGGACAGCGGGGGAAACACCATATATTTT. It encodes CASSEEDSGGNTIYF.